This T cell receptor beta chain was sequenced during a study of blood T cell repertoires in COVID-19 (dated by TCRdb to about 2020). About the investigation overall: The collaborator samples originated in the United States, Italy and Spain and spanned the acute and convalescent phases of COVID-19. The prospective study material was composed of cDNA or gDNA derived from T cells, B-cell-depleted T cells, or PBMCs. Subjects who had been exposed to COVID-19, were actively infected with it, or had recovered from it provided the deeply sampled blood TCRbeta repertoires that made up the dataset. The repertoires were made available in a free public database intended to serve as a resource for research on the immune response to SARS-CoV-2. The samples were drawn from two sources: the first 160 participants of the ongoing ImmuneRACE study, and about 1,300 subjects contributed by 6 global collaborators. Nearly every sample came with metadata listing a de-identified subject ID, COVID-19 status, age in years and sex. Where available, HLA class I and class II types were taken from metadata supplied by the sample provider and were not determined by assay-based typing.

On this clone itself: This clone's antigen is unknown. Per-base qualities were not stored, and no clone one base away is much larger.

A second Seattle source provided samples from volunteer blood donors who had recovered from COVID-19. Each collaborating institution followed its own protocols to collect whole blood in K2EDTA tubes. For TCRbeta analysis, collaborator samples were shipped as frozen whole blood, as isolated PBMCs, or as DNA extracted from either sample type. The junction shows trimming of 2 bases on V and 0 bases on J, and the gene matches do not reach 2 bases of it. The CDR3 holds 16 amino acids from the cysteine to the phenylalanine. Only CDR3 DNA is held: 48 bases, read in frame from base 1. Via the germline V gene, CDR1 is SGHTA and CDR2 FQGTGA. The immunoSEQ Assay, a bias-controlled multiplex PCR, was used to amplify TCRbeta CDR3 regions from genomic DNA. The authors processed their data as follows. Nucleated cell counts per sample were estimated from amplification of reference gene primers within the assay. Sequence reads were collapsed and filtered to measure the absolute abundance of every unique TCRbeta CDR3 rearrangement. For each sample, productive Simpson clonality was calculated by taking the square root of Simpson's diversity index across productive rearrangements. TCRdb stores this immuneACCESS table with in-frame sequences only. Part of the clones is absent; in the studies checked, under half of the shortfall reflects unresolved V genes, and no reason is known for the rest. Clone size and the V and J calls come from that table; the DNA yielded D and trimming. The sample records around 300,000 clones, approximately 88% of which are singletons. Roughly 0.96% of the sample belongs to the ten largest clones.

Study-level results and caveats: How much clinical and demographic metadata was included differed by source and by participant, and the metadata was provided uncurated.

The source of this sequence is a woman in her thirties or forties who had recovered from COVID-19. Sequencing was carried out using peripheral blood. Rearrangement joined TRBV7-3 to TRBJ2-3; TRBD2 aligns with 10 central bases. Here is the DNA: TGTGCCAGCAGCTTAGGACTAGCGGATAGCACAGATACGCAGTATTTT. Translated, this gives CASSLGLADSTDTQYF.